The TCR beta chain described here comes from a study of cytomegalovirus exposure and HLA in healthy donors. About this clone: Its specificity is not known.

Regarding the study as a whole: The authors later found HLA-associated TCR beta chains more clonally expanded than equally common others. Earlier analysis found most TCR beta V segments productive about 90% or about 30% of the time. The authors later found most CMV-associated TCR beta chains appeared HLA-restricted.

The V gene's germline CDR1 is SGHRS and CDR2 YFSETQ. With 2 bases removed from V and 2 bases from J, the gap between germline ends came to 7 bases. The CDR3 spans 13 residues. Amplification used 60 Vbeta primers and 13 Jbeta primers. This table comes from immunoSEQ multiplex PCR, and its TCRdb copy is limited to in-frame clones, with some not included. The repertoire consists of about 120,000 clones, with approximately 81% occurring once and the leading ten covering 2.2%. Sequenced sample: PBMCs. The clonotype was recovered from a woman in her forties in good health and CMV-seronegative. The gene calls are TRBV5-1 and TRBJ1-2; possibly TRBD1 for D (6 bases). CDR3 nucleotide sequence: TGCGCCAGCAGCTTTGGACAGAACTATGGCTACACCTTC. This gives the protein CASSFGQNYGYTF.